The 10 T cell receptor beta chains below come from one sample, sequenced in a study of blood T cell repertoires in COVID-19. This table comes from immunoSEQ multiplex PCR, and its TCRdb copy is limited to in-frame clones, with some not included. This repertoire shows about 380,000 clones, approximately 90% found once; its top ten account for 1.2%. Specimen: PBMCs or T cells enriched from blood (not recorded which). The receptors derive from a woman younger than 30 who had recovered from COVID-19.

J is TRBJ2-7 and V is TRBV2; TRBD2 is a possible D gene (6 bases). Germline V lookup: CDR1 SNHLY, CDR2 FYNNEI. The CDR3 loop spans 14 amino acids. Trimming removed 3 bases at V and 7 bases at J, with 16 bases between. The DNA for the CDR3 is TGTGCCAGCAGTGATCTTCCGGGGGTGGGAGAGCAGTACTTC. The encoded protein is CASSDLPGVGEQYF.

This sequence joins TRBV7-9 and TRBJ1-4, with 7 positions matching TRBD1. Germline lookup yields CDR1 SEHNR and CDR2 FQNEAQ (reference sequence). The CDR3 covers 14 residues. V gave up 5 bases and J gave up 5 bases; unmatched junction bases: 5. CDR3 in DNA: TGTGCCAGCAGCAGCTCGACAGGGAATGAAAAACTGTTTTTT. The encoded protein is CASSSSTGNEKLFF. Combining the CDR3 with reference TRBV7-9 and TRBJ1-4 gives the whole variable domain DTGVSQNPRHKITKRGQNVTFRCDPISEHNRLYWYRQTLGQGPEFLTYFQNEAQLEKSRLLSDRFSAERPKGSFSTLEIQRTEQGDSAMYLCASSSSTGNEKLFFGSGTQLSVL.

This chain joins TRBV6-2 or TRBV6-3 and TRBJ1-5; 10 bases align to TRBD1. Per germline, CDR1 MNHEY and CDR2 SVGEGT. CDR3 length: 18 residues. The J segment lost 3 bases and the V segment lost 2 bases, leaving 10 bases of the junction unmatched. The CDR3 nucleotides are TGTGCCAGCAGTTACGAAACGGGACAGGGGCCCACCAATCAGCCCCAGCATTTT. Its protein product is CASSYETGQGPTNQPQHF.

With regard to this clone: Within the sample, other DNA sequences also encode this same CDR3. The chain couples TRBV2 to TRBJ2-5, with no clear D. Germline CDR1 is SNHLY and CDR2 is FYNNEI. CDR3 length: 11 amino acids. V was cut by 7 bases and J by 0 bases, with 3 bases left in between. This CDR3 reads CASTYQETQYF. CDR3 nucleotide sequence: TGTGCCAGCACATACCAAGAGACCCAGTACTTC.

In its sample, this clone was seen a few times. The CDR3 region has the DNA TGTGCCAGCCCCGCGGGCGCCGAAGGCTACGAGCAGTACTTC. As protein: CASPAGAEGYEQYF. The J gene is TRBJ2-7, the V gene TRBV27, with TRBD2 as a possible D gene (5 bases). This CDR3 is built from 14 residues. Per the germline V gene, CDR1 is MNHEY and CDR2 is SMNVEV (reference sequence). The V gene lost 8 bases and the J gene lost 3 bases, with 17 bases spanning the gap.

The chain employs TRBV5-5 and TRBJ2-7; D perhaps matches TRBD1 (6 bases). V was pared by 2 bases and J by 4 bases, with 10 bases between. CDR1 is SGHKS and CDR2 is YYEKEE in the germline V gene (reference sequence). This CDR3 region has 13 residues. The CDR3 here is CASSFQQGYEQYF. The CDR3 region has the DNA TGTGCCAGCAGCTTCCAACAGGGTTACGAGCAGTACTTC.

A remark on this clone: Other nucleotide sequences in the sample specify the same CDR3. V is TRBV15 and J is TRBJ1-2; the match to TRBD1 covers 9 bases. In germline, CDR1 is LNHNV, CDR2 YYDKDF (reference sequence). The V gene end was trimmed by 6 bases and the J gene end by 7 bases; junction bases not matched to a gene: 6. The CDR3 is 13 amino acids. The CDR3 reads CATSTTGGGGYTF. CDR3 DNA sequence: TGTGCCACCAGTACGACAGGGGGTGGTGGCTACACCTTC.

V usage is TRBV7-6 and J usage is TRBJ2-3, with 8 bases identical to TRBD2. The CDR3 is 15 amino acids. The germline gives CDR1 SGHVS, CDR2 FNYEAQ. V was pared by 6 bases and J by 6 bases, with 11 bases of the junction left unmatched. The CDR3 here is CASSSLLAGGDTQYF. As DNA, the CDR3 is TGTGCCAGCAGTTCTCTGCTAGCGGGCGGTGATACGCAGTATTTT.

This chain links TRBV6-9 with TRBJ2-3; tentative D call: TRBD1 (5 bases). The CDR3 length is 19 residues. Germline V gives CDR1 MNHGY, CDR2 SVAAGI. The germline V and J ends were trimmed by 2 bases and 6 bases, with 27 bases remaining between them. CDR3 DNA sequence: TGTGCCAGCAGTTATAATATCCTCCCGGCACAGGACCATCGGGATACGCAGTATTTT. This sequence encodes CASSYNILPAQDHRDTQYF.

This chain connects TRBV25-1 to TRBJ1-2; no clear D. Germline V gene lookup returns CDR1 MGHDK and CDR2 SYGVNS. The V end lost 7 bases, the J end lost 1 base, and 7 bases lay between the germline ends. CDR3 length: 12 residues. CDR3 sequence reads: CASNENNYGYTF. The CDR3 DNA is TGTGCCAGCAACGAGAATAACTATGGCTACACCTTC.